Listed below are T cell receptor beta chains from one sample, sequenced in a study of brain T cells in children with intractable seizures. Sequencing was performed with immunoSEQ multiplex PCR; in TCRdb, only in-frame clones are kept and a portion is missing. The sample shows around 340,000 clones, over 85% of them seen only once. Sequencing was performed on peripheral blood, taken roughly 5 months after surgery. The receptors stem from a boy in the first two years of life with tuberous sclerosis and intractable seizures. Each CDR3 is given with its conserved first and last residue. The D gene is left open where the match is weak. Only some rows state a clone size, as once, few, many or a class for expanded clones.

TRBJ2-3 | NA | TRBV30 | NA | CAWSRSGRSTDTQYF | TGTGCCTGGAGTAGAAGCGGACGGAGCACAGATACGCAGTATTTT
TRBJ1-2 | NA | TRBV30 | NA | CAWSVKRGYTF | TGTGCCTGGAGTGTAAAGAGAGGCTACACCTTC
TRBJ1-5 | few | TRBV4-1 | NA | CASSPGTDRYNQPQHF | TGCGCCAGCAGCCCGGGTACGGATCGTTACAATCAGCCCCAGCATTTT
TRBJ2-7 | NA | TRBV30 | NA | CAWGVYTETYEQYF | TGTGCCTGGGGCGTCTATACAGAGACTTACGAGCAGTACTTC
TRBJ2-3 | NA | TRBV6-6 | NA | CAVSWGYTDTQYF | TGTGCCGTCTCATGGGGCTATACAGATACGCAGTATTTT
TRBJ2-3 | NA | TRBV6-6 | NA | CASSRGPSIYSTDTQYF | TGTGCCAGCAGTCGCGGACCTTCAATTTATAGCACAGATACGCAGTATTTT
TRBJ1-2 | NA | TRBV5-1 | NA | CASSLGGGAGYGYTF | TGCGCCAGCAGCTTGGGAGGAGGGGCAGGCTATGGCTACACCTTC
TRBJ2-3 | NA | TRBV12-5 | NA | CASGLYVLRMDKGTDTQYF | TGTGCTAGTGGTTTGTATGTCTTGCGGATGGATAAGGGCACAGATACGCAGTATTTT
TRBJ1-2 | NA | TRBV5-6 | NA | CASSLNTRAGGYTF | TGTGCCAGCAGCTTGAACACCAGGGCCGGTGGCTACACCTTC
TRBJ2-7 | NA | TRBV27 | NA | CASRAGTYEQYF | TGTGCCAGCAGGGCAGGAACCTACGAGCAGTACTTC
TRBJ1-2 | once | TRBV28 | TRBD1 | CASSNLRDSRGYTF | TGTGCCAGCAGTAACCTTAGGGACAGCCGGGGCTACACCTTC
TRBJ2-6 | NA | TRBV6-1 | TRBD1 | CASSDPGQGAGANVLTF | TGTGCCAGCAGTGACCCGGGACAGGGGGCCGGGGCCAACGTCCTGACTTTC
TRBJ1-6 | NA | TRBV6-6 | NA | CASSDGRHNSPLHF | TGTGCCAGCAGTGACGGCAGGCACAATTCACCCCTCCACTTT
TRBJ2-1 | NA | TRBV4-1 | NA | CASSQVWNGGYEQFF | TGCGCCAGCAGCCAAGTTTGGAATGGGGGTTATGAGCAGTTCTTC
TRBJ2-4 | NA | TRBV7-9 | TRBD1 | CASSSRDRAENIQYF | TGTGCCAGCAGCTCCCGGGACAGGGCGGAAAACATTCAGTACTTC
TRBJ1-6 | NA | TRBV10-3 | NA | CAITDISSYNSPLHF | TGTGCCATCACGGACATTAGCTCCTATAATTCACCCCTCCACTTT
TRBJ2-7 | NA | TRBV28 | TRBD2 | CASSLWAGAQNEQYF | TGTGCCAGCAGTTTATGGGCGGGAGCTCAGAACGAGCAGTACTTC
TRBJ1-1 | NA | TRBV7-9 | TRBD1 | CASSSAGTGRNTEAFF | TGTGCCAGCAGCTCTGCCGGGACAGGGAGGAACACTGAAGCTTTCTTT
TRBJ1-2 | NA | TRBV11-2 | NA | CASSLVTGPYGYTF | TGTGCCAGCAGCTTAGTTACAGGGCCCTATGGCTACACCTTC
TRBJ2-7 | NA | TRBV10-1 | TRBD1 | CASSRDSTSYEQYF | TGCGCCAGCAGCCGGGACAGTACATCCTACGAGCAGTACTTC
TRBJ1-5 | NA | TRBV4-1 | TRBD1 | CASSLAWTGDQPQHF | TGCGCCAGCAGCCTGGCTTGGACAGGGGATCAGCCCCAGCATTTT
TRBJ1-2 | once | TRBV11-2 | NA | CASSLVVARGSNYGYTF | TGTGCCAGCAGCTTAGTAGTAGCCCGGGGGTCCAACTATGGCTACACCTTC
TRBJ2-2 | once | TRBV7-9 | TRBD1 | CASSPTRTGATGELFF | TGTGCCAGCAGCCCGACCCGGACAGGGGCCACCGGGGAGCTGTTTTTT
TRBJ2-1 | NA | TRBV5-4 | TRBD2 | CASSWSSGSAYNEQFF | TGTGCCAGCAGCTGGTCTAGCGGGAGCGCCTACAATGAGCAGTTCTTC
TRBJ1-5 | many | TRBV19 | NA | CASSILGREPQHF | TGTGCCAGTAGTATCCTAGGGAGGGAGCCCCAGCATTTT
TRBJ2-7 | NA | TRBV7-9 | NA | CASSSTYEQYF | TGTGCCAGCAGCTCAACCTACGAGCAGTACTTC
TRBJ2-2 | NA | TRBV7-9 | NA | CASRSDGVGELFF | TGTGCCAGCAGATCAGATGGGGTGGGGGAGCTGTTTTTT
TRBJ2-3 | NA | TRBV30 | TRBD2 | CAWTGGADSDTQYF | TGTGCCTGGACGGGGGGAGCCGACTCAGATACGCAGTATTTT
TRBJ2-2 | once | TRBV7-9 | NA | CASSLTRGNANTGELFF | TGTGCCAGCAGCTTGACTCGGGGTAACGCGAACACCGGGGAGCTGTTTTTT
TRBJ1-2 | NA | TRBV6-5 | NA | CASSYGAGISHGYTF | TGTGCCAGCAGTTACGGGGCAGGGATTAGCCATGGCTACACCTTC
TRBJ2-2 | NA | TRBV28 | NA | CASSFRQEGTGELFF | TGTGCCAGCAGTTTTAGGCAGGAAGGAACCGGGGAGCTGTTTTTT
TRBJ2-7 | NA | TRBV7-2 | NA | CASSFGRYEQYF | TGTGCCAGCAGCTTCGGTCGGTACGAGCAGTACTTC
TRBJ1-1 | NA | TRBV29-1 | NA | CSALRGAAEAFF | TGCAGCGCCCTAAGGGGGGCGGCTGAAGCTTTCTTT
TRBJ1-4 | NA | TRBV11-2 | NA | CASSPKGKEDEKLFF | TGTGCCAGCAGCCCCAAAGGGAAAGAGGATGAAAAACTGTTTTTT
TRBJ2-1 | NA | TRBV19 | NA | CARGCDNEQFF | TGTGCCAGAGGGTGCGACAATGAGCAGTTCTTC
TRBJ2-7 | once | TRBV9 | NA | CASSVDQVSYEQYF | TGTGCCAGCAGCGTAGACCAGGTCTCCTACGAGCAGTACTTC
TRBJ1-5 | NA | TRBV3-1/TRBV3-2 | NA | CASSQGHQDSNQPQHF | TGTGCCAGCAGCCAAGGACATCAAGATAGCAATCAGCCCCAGCATTTT
TRBJ2-5 | once | TRBV27 | TRBD1 | CASSSPRTGETQYF | TGTGCCAGCAGTTCCCCGAGGACAGGAGAGACCCAGTACTTC
TRBJ1-2 | NA | TRBV9 | NA | CASSVGRAANYGYTF | TGTGCCAGCAGCGTAGGTCGAGCCGCTAACTATGGCTACACCTTC
TRBJ2-2 | NA | TRBV14 | TRBD1 | CASSQDGRGPGELFF | TGTGCCAGCAGCCAAGATGGAAGGGGGCCCGGGGAGCTGTTTTTT